This entry describes one TCR beta chain. Its specificity is not known. The CDR3 length is 16 residues. V was clipped by 3 bases and J by 8 bases; unmatched bases: 7. The entry originates in a study of CD8 T cells in Susac syndrome. Regarding the study as a whole: As acknowledged by the study, its TCR sequencing and HLA analysis included a relatively small number of individuals.

Random hexamers served to reverse transcribe roughly 0.45 to 1 ug RNA. The TCR beta CDR3 was amplified by immunoSEQ multiplex PCR across 54 Vbeta, 13 Jbeta. TCRdb fed the immunoSEQ multiplex PCR reads into MiXCR, producing one record per CDR3 protein. The data contain hundreds of thousands of distinct CDR3 sequences, more than 85% of them singletons. The CD8+ and CD4+ T cells were negatively isolated, with the TEMRA cells enriched by FACS. The chain joins TRBV12-3 or TRBV12-4 to TRBJ2-1; 13 bases fit TRBD2. This TCR derives from a human donor with multiple sclerosis. Sequenced: CD4+ T cells from PBMCs. CDR3 nucleotide sequence: TGTGCCAGCAGTTTCGGACTAGCGGGGGAAAGGGATGAGCAGTTCTTC. It specifies CASSFGLAGERDEQFF.